The clone carrying this TCR beta chain was seen repeatedly, ten times or more. The ends were cut back, 4 bases at V and 8 bases at J, with 10 bases in the middle. Per germline, CDR1 SGHRS and CDR2 YFSETQ. The CDR3 is 13 residues long. cDNA was made from about 480 ng RNA using alpha and beta constant primers. Each of the alpha and beta chains got its own library through chain-specific third strand synthesis with indices. The cDNA received a 5' RACE adapter containing a random hexamer plus an SP2 sequencing primer site. Via MiXCR, TCRdb re-called the 5' RACE reads, giving one row per CDR3 protein. There are some 12,000 distinct CDR3 sequences in the sample; 9% to 9.5% occur only once, and around 22% lies in the top ten. This sample is part of a study of HIV-infected patients and healthy controls. Whole blood was used without fractionation, so all unsorted peripheral T cells were included.

V is TRBV5-1 and J is TRBJ1-6; unclear D gene. This receptor was taken from an adult with HIV infection. The donor label of this sample is uncertain. This sample comprised blood, obtained before antiretroviral therapy. The CDR3 here is CASSQEGDSPLHF. DNA for the CDR3: TGCGCCAGCAGCCAGGAGGGTGATTCACCCCTCCACTTT.